Reported below is one T cell receptor beta chain. Its antigen is unknown. When less than 11 days of culture had elapsed, CD4+ T cells were isolated. BNT162b2 vaccine or mRNA-1273 vaccine was given to participants in two doses. People in the vaccine group had not been infected with SARS-CoV-2 before, and their nucleocapsid antibodies were negative. The authors replaced half the medium with IL-2 medium on days 3 and 7. Sequencing used immunoSEQ multiplex PCR; TCRdb keeps in-frame clones, though not all of them. The data show 30,000 to 35,000 clones, 70% to 85% seen once. Trimming took 5 bases from V and 1 from J, leaving 10 bases between them. CDR1 is SGHRS and CDR2 is YFSETQ in the germline V gene. This CDR3 comprises 13 residues. This sample is part of a study of vaccination effects on CD4 cells after COVID-19. Across the study: A median of 72 days separated the second dose and sampling. In culture with 10 IU/ml IL-2 and roughly 10 ug/ml peptides, PBMC were grown at two million per well.

The J gene is TRBJ2-7, the V gene TRBV5-1, with D perhaps matching TRBD1 (5 bases). The sample consisted of CD4+ T cells from PBMCs cultured without peptide, taken after COVID-19 vaccination. This receptor was obtained from a human donor who received a COVID-19 vaccine. CDR3 in DNA: TGCGCCAGCAGTCCTAAGGGGTCCTACGAGCAGTACTTC. As protein: CASSPKGSYEQYF.